This T cell receptor (beta chain) appears in the sequencing data of a study of T-cell reconstitution after alpha-beta-depleted transplantation in children. The study's findings and limits: Reportedly, alpha-beta T cells present about two months post-transplant originated from several hundred expanded clones of graft origin.

With 4 bases removed from V and 6 bases from J, the gap between germline ends came to 10 bases. Per the germline V gene, CDR1 is ENHRY and CDR2 is SYGVKD. The CDR3 totals 12 residues. Details on this clonotype: Its antigen is unknown.

Preparation of the TCRbeta library used unique molecular identifiers. MiXCR, applied by TCRdb to the PCR reads, yields one record per CDR3 protein. The repertoire includes 500,000 to 650,000 distinct CDR3 sequences, 10% to 15% of them detected once, and around 2% sits in the top ten. This clonotype was sampled from a male patient younger than 18 who had a stem cell transplant for acute myeloid leukemia, so the T cells may come from the graft donor. Sample: PBMCs, mostly from graft donor cells, taken 360 days after TCRalphabeta/CD19-depleted stem cell transplant. The chain employs TRBV10-3 and TRBJ2-7; D gene uncertain. In DNA, the CDR3 is TGTGCCATCAGTGTCAACAGTTCCGAGCAGTACTTC. It is translated as CAISVNSSEQYF.